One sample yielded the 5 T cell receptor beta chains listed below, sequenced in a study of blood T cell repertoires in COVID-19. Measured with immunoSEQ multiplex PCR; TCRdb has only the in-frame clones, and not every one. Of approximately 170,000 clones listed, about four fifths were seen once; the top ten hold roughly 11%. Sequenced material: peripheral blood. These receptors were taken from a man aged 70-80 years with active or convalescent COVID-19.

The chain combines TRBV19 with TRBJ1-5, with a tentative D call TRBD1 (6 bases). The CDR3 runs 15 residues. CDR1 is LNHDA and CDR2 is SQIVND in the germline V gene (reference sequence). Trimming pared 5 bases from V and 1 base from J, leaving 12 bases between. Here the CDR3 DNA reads TGTGCCAGTAGTTTTACAGGGATAAGCAATCAGCCCCAGCATTTT. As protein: CASSFTGISNQPQHF.

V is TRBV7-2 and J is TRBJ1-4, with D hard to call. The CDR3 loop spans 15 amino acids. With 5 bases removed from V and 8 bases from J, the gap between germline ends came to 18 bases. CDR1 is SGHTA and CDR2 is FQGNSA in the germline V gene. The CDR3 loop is CASSPGWRVVEKLFF. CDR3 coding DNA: TGTGCCAGCAGCCCCGGATGGAGGGTCGTCGAAAAACTGTTTTTT.

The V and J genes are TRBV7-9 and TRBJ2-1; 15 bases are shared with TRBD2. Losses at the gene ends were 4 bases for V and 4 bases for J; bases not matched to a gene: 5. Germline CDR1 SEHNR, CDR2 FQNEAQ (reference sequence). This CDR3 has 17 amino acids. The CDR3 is CASSSRTSGRVYNEQFF. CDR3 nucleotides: TGTGCCAGCAGCTCAAGGACTAGCGGGAGGGTATACAATGAGCAGTTCTTC.

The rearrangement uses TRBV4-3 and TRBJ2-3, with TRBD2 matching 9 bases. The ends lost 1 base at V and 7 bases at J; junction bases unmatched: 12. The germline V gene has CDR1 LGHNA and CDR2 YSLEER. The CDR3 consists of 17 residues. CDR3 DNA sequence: TGCGCCAGCAGCCAAGGCCCGGGGAGCGGGGGGCCTTATACGCAGTATTTT. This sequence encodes CASSQGPGSGGPYTQYF.

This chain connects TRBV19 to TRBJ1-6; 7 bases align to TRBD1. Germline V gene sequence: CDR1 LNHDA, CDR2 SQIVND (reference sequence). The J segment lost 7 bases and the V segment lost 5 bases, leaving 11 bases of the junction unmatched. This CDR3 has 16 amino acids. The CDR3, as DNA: TGTGCCAGTAGTCATTCCCGGGACAGCAAAAATTCACCCCTCCACTTT. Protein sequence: CASSHSRDSKNSPLHF. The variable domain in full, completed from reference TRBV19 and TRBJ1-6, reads DGGITQSPKYLFRKEGQNVTLSCEQNLNHDAMYWYRQDPGQGLRLIYYSQIVNDFQKGDIAEGYSVSREKKESFPLTVTSAQKNPTAFYLCASSHSRDSKNSPLHFGNGTRLTVT.